The T cell receptor (beta chain) described here comes from a study of radiotherapy plus CTLA-4 blockade in lung cancer. Points from the study as a whole: Early blood T cell clone changes and increased post-radiation serum interferon-beta were reportedly the strongest response predictors.

About this clone: Its antigen is unidentified.

Germline CDR1 reads SEHNR; CDR2 reads FQNEAQ (reference sequence). The CDR3 sequence is 14 residues long. V lost 5 bases, J lost 6 bases, and 6 bases stayed unmatched. Chemo-refractory metastatic non-small-cell lung cancer patients received focal radiation with ipilimumab CTLA-4 blockade. TCRdb keeps only in-frame clones here, not all; method: immunoSEQ multiplex PCR. The sample holds some 34,000 clones, 55% to 80% seen once. Sequencing used peripheral blood, obtained from a patient treated with radiotherapy plus ipilimumab. This TCR was recovered from a human donor with non-small cell lung cancer who had stable disease on radiotherapy plus ipilimumab. This sequence joins TRBV7-9 and TRBJ2-3; 9 bases are shared with TRBD2. CDR3 residues: CASSMGLAADTQYF. Here the CDR3 DNA reads TGTGCCAGCAGCATGGGACTAGCAGCGGATACGCAGTATTTT.